The 12 T cell receptor beta chains in this list originate from one sample, sequenced in a study of vaccination effects on CD4 cells after COVID-19. Before sequencing, viral peptide pools were used by the ViraFEST assay to expand antigen-specific CD4+ T cells. Following 10 days of culture, CD4+ T cells were isolated. Participants each got two BNT162b2 or mRNA-1273 vaccine doses. For these TCRs, the target antigens are not known. Sequenced by immunoSEQ multiplex PCR; TCRdb stores in-frame clones only, minus some. The sample consists of around 32,000 clones, around three fifths of them appearing once. The specimen comprised CD4+ T cells from PBMCs cultured with SARS-CoV-2 spike peptides, sampled after COVID-19 vaccination. The receptor set was obtained from a human donor who received a COVID-19 vaccine.

This clone was seen a few times. The rearrangement joins TRBV12-5 to TRBJ1-6; no definite D call. The germline CDR1 and CDR2 sequences are LGHNT and FRNRAP. V gave up 1 base and J gave up 9 bases, with 7 bases separating them. The CDR3 totals 13 residues. This CDR3 is CASGLETLSPLHF. The CDR3, as DNA: TGTGCTAGTGGTTTGGAAACACTTTCACCCCTCCACTTT.

The chain couples TRBV3-1 (or the pseudogene TRBV3-2) to TRBJ2-3; D not certain. This CDR3 contains 13 residues. The germline V gene encodes CDR1 LGHDT and CDR2 YNNKEL (reference sequence). Trimming shortened V by 8 bases and J by 2 bases, and 11 bases separated the two germline ends. This chain's CDR3 is CASGDEYTDTQYF. CDR3 coding DNA: TGTGCCAGCGGCGACGAATACACAGATACGCAGTATTTT.

The chain uses TRBV24-1 and TRBJ2-1; 10 bases are a match to TRBD2. There are 16 residues in the CDR3. V lost 2 bases and J lost 10; bases outside the gene matches: 10. Germline V gene sequence: CDR1 KGHDR, CDR2 SFDVKD. CDR3 DNA sequence: TGTGCCACCAGTGATTCGGGTAGCGGGAGGAGGAACGAGCAGTTCTTC. It codes for CATSDSGSGRRNEQFF.

In this sample, this clone turned up a few times. The V and J genes are TRBV6-1 and TRBJ1-2; tentative D call: TRBD1 (6 bases). CDR1 and CDR2 (germline): MNHNS, SASEGT. Trimming pared 2 bases from V and 5 bases from J, leaving 21 bases between. CDR3 length equals 17 residues. CDR3 sequence: CASSERVGRDIRYGYTF. In DNA form, the CDR3 reads TGTGCCAGCAGTGAACGGGTTGGCAGGGACATTAGGTATGGCTACACCTTC.

This chain links TRBV13 with TRBJ2-7; 8 bases are a match to TRBD1. Germline CDR1 reads PRHDT; CDR2 reads FYEKMQ (reference sequence). The CDR3 is 16 amino acids. V was clipped by 5 bases and J by 2 bases; unmatched bases: 11. The CDR3 coding sequence is TGTGCCAGCAGCCGTACAGGGGGGATAATAGCCTACGAGCAGTACTTC. It codes for CASSRTGGIIAYEQYF.

This chain connects TRBV19 to TRBJ1-2; D is unresolved. Germline values: CDR1 LNHDA, CDR2 SQIVND (reference sequence). The CDR3 covers 17 residues. Trimming left V 1 base short and J 0 bases short, with 15 bases between. CDR3 loop: CASSIGSLTLTNYGYTF. The CDR3 DNA sequence: TGTGCCAGTAGTATAGGATCGTTGACACTAACTAACTATGGCTACACCTTC.

The gene calls are TRBV3-1 (or the pseudogene TRBV3-2) and TRBJ2-3; D is perhaps TRBD1 (5 bases). V lost 5 bases and J 0 bases, leaving 15 bases between the germline ends. This CDR3 has 16 residues. Germline CDR1 is LGHDT and CDR2 is YNNKEL (reference sequence). CDR3 coding DNA: TGTGCCAGCAGCGCAAGGACACTAACCAGCACAGATACGCAGTATTTT. Protein: CASSARTLTSTDTQYF.

The chain is built from TRBV18 and TRBJ1-1, with 7 nucleotides matching TRBD1. Germline V lookup: CDR1 KGHSH, CDR2 LQKENI. This CDR3 spans 15 amino acids. V shed 5 bases and J 1 base; nucleotides not matched to a gene: 7. The CDR3 is CASSEGQVGNTEAFF. The CDR3 bases are TGTGCCAGCTCAGAAGGACAGGTTGGGAACACTGAAGCTTTCTTT.

The CDR3 loop reads CASSDLTGEGHEKLFF. CDR3 nucleotide sequence: TGTGCCAGCAGTGACCTAACAGGGGAGGGGCATGAAAAACTGTTTTTT. The gene calls are TRBV6-4 and TRBJ1-4; 7 bases fit TRBD1. The length of the CDR3 is 16 residues. CDR1 and CDR2 from the germline V gene are MRHNA and SNTAGT. Trimming at V came to 2 bases and at J to 6 bases, leaving 9 bases not matched to a gene.

CDR3 in amino acids: CASSQFFRETDTQYF. CDR3 in DNA: TGTGCCAGCAGCCAATTTTTCCGGGAGACAGATACGCAGTATTTT. The chain employs TRBV3-1 (or the pseudogene TRBV3-2) and TRBJ2-3; perhaps TRBD2 as D (6 bases). Trimming shortened V by 2 bases and J by 3 bases, and 12 bases separated the two germline ends. The germline CDR1 and CDR2 sequences are LGHDT and YNNKEL (reference sequence). This CDR3 has 15 residues.

V usage is TRBV30 and J usage is TRBJ1-1, with D unclear. Germline CDR1 is GTSNPN and CDR2 is SVGIG (reference sequence). Trimming stripped 0 bases from V and 3 bases from J, with 8 bases between. The CDR3 loop spans 13 amino acids. CDR3 nucleotide sequence: TGTGCCTGGAGTGTTCGGGTGTACACTGAAGCTTTCTTT. It codes for CAWSVRVYTEAFF.

The chain couples TRBV7-9 to TRBJ1-4, with 8 nucleotides matching TRBD1. J was trimmed by 7 bases and V by 5 bases; bases with no gene match: 9. This CDR3 region has 15 residues. Germline lookup yields CDR1 SEHNR and CDR2 FQNEAQ (reference sequence). The CDR3 here is CASSTSGTGAEKLFF. CDR3 sequence (DNA): TGTGCCAGCAGCACCTCCGGGACAGGTGCTGAAAAACTGTTTTTT.